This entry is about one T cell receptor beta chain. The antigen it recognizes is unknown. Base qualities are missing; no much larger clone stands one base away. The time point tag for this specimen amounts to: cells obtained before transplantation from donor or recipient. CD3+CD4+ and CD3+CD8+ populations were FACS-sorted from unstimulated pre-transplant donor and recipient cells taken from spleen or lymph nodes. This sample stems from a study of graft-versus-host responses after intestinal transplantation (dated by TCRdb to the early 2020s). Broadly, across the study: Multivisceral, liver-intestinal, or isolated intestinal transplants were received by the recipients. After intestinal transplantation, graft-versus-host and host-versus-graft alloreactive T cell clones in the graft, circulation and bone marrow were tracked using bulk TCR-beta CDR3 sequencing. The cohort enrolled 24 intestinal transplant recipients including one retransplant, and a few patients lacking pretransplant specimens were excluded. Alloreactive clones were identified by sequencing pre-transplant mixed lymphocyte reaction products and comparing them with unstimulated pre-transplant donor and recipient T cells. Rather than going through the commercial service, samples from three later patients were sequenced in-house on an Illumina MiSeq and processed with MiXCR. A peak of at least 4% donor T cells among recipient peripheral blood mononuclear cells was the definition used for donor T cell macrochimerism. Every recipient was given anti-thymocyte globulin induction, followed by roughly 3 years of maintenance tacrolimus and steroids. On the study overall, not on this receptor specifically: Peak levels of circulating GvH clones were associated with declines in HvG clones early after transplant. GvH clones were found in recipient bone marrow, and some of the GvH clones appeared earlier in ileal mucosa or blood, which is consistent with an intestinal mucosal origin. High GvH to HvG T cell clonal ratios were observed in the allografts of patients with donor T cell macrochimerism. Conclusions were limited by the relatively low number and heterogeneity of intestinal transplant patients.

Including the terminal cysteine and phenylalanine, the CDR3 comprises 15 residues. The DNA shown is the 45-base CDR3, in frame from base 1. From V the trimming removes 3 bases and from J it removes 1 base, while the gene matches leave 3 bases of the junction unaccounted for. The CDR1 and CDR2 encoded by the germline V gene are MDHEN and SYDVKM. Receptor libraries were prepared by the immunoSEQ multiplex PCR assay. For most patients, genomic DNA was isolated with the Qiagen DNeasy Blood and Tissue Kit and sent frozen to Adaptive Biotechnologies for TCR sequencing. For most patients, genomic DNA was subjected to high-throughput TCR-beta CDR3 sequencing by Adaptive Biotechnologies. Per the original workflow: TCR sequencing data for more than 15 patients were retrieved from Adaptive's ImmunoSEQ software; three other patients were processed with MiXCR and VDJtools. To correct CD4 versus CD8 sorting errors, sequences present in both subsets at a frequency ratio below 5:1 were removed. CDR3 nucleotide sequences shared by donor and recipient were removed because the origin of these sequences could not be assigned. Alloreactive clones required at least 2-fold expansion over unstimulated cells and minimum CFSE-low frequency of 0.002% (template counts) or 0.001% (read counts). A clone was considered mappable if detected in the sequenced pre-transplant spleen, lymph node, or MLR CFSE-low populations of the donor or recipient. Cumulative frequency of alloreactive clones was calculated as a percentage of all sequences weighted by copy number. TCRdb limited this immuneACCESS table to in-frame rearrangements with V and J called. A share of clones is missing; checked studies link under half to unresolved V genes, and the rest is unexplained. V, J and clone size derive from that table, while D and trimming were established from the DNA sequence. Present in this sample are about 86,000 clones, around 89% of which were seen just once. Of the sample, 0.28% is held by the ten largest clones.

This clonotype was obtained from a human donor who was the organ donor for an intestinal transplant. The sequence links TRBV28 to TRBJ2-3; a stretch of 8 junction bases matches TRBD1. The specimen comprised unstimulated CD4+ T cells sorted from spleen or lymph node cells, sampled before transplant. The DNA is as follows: TGTGCCAGCAGTTTGGTGGACAGGGGCACAGATACGCAGTATTTT. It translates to CASSLVDRGTDTQYF.